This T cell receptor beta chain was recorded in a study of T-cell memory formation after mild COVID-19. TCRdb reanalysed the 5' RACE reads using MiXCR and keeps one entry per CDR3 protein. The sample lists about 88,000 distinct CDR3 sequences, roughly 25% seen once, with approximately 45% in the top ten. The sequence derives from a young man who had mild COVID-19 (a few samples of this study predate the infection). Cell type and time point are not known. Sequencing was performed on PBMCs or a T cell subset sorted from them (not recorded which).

CDR3 sequence reads: CASSLATGGSNEQFF. CDR3 DNA sequence: TGTGCCAGCAGCTTAGCGACAGGGGGTAGCAATGAGCAGTTCTTC. The V call is TRBV7-2, the J call TRBJ2-1, with TRBD1 matching over 9 bases. CDR3 length: 15 amino acids. Germline CDR1 reads SGHTA; CDR2 reads FQGNSA. V shed 0 bases and J 6 bases; nucleotides not matched to a gene: 3.